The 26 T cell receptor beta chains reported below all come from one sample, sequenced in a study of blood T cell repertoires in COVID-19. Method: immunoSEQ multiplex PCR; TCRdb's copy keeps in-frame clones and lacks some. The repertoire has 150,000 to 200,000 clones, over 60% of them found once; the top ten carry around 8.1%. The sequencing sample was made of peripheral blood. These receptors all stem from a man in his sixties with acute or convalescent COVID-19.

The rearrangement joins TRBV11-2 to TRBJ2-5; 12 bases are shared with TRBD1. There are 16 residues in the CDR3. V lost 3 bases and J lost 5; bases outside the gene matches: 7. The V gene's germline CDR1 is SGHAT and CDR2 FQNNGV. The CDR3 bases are TGTGCCAGCAGCTTCTCCGGGACAGGGGGCGGGGAGACCCAGTACTTC. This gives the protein CASSFSGTGGGETQYF.

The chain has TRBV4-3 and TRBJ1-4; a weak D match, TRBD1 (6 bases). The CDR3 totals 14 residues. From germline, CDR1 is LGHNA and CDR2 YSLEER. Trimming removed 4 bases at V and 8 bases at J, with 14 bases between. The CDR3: CASSPGGGGEKLFF. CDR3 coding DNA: TGCGCCAGCAGCCCCGGAGGGGGGGGCGAAAAACTGTTTTTT.

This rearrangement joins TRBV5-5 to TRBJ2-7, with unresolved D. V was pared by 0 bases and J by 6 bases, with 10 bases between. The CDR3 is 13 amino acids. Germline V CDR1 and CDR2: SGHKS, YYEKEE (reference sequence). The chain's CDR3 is CASSLALYSEQYF. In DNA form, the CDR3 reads TGTGCCAGCAGCTTGGCCTTATACAGCGAGCAGTACTTC.

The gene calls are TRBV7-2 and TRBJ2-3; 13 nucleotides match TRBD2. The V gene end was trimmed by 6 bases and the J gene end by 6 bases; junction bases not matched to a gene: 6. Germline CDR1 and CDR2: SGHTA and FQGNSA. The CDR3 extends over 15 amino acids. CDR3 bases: TGTGCCAGCAGGACGACTAGCGGGGGGTATGATACGCAGTATTTT. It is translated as CASRTTSGGYDTQYF.

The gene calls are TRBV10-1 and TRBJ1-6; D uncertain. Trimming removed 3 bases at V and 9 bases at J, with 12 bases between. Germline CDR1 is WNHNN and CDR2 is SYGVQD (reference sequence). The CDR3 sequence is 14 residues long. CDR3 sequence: CASSDGGRGSPLHF. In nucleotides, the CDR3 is TGCGCCAGCAGTGATGGAGGGAGAGGTTCACCCCTCCACTTT.

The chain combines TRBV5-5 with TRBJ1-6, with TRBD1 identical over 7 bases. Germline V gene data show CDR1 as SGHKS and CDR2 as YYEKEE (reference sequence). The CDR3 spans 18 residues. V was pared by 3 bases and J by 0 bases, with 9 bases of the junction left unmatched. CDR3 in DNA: TGTGCCAGCAGCTCCGGGACAGAACCCAGCTCCTATAATTCACCCCTCCACTTT. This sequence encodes CASSSGTEPSSYNSPLHF.

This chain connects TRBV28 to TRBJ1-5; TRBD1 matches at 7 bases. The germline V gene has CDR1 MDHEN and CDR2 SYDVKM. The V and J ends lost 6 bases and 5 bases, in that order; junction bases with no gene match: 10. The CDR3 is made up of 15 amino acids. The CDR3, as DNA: TGTGCCAGCAGCGCCCAGGGACAGCCGTATCAGCCCCAGCATTTT. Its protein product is CASSAQGQPYQPQHF.

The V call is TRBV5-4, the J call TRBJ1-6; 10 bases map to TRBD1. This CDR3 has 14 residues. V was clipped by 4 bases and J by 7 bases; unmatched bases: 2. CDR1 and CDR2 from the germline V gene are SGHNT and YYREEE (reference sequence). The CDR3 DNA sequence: TGTGCCAGCAGCGCGGACAGGGGGAATTCACCCCTCCACTTT. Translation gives CASSADRGNSPLHF.

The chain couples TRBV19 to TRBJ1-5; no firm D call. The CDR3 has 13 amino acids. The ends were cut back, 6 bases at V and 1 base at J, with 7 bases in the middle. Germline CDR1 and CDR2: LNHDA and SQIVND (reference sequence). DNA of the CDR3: TGTGCCAGTAGCGGTTCCAGCAATCAGCCCCAGCATTTT. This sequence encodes CASSGSSNQPQHF.

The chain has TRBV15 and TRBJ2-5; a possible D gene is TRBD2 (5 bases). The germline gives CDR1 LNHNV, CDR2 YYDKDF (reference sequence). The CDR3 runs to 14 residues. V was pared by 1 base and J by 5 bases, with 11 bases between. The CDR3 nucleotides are TGTGCCACCAGCAGAGGACTAAGCGGCGAGACCCAGTACTTC. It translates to CATSRGLSGETQYF.

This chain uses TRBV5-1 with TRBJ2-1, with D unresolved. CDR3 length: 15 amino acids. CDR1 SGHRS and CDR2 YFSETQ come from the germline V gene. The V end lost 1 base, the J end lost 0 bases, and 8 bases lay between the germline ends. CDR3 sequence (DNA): TGCGCCAGCAGCTTGACTGCGAGCTCCTACAATGAGCAGTTCTTC. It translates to CASSLTASSYNEQFF.

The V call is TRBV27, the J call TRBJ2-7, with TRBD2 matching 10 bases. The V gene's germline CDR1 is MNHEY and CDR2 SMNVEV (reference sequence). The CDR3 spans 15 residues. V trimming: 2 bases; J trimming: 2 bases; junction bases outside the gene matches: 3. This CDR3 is CASSLSGGATYEQYF. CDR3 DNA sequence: TGTGCCAGCAGTTTAAGCGGGGGGGCAACCTACGAGCAGTACTTC.

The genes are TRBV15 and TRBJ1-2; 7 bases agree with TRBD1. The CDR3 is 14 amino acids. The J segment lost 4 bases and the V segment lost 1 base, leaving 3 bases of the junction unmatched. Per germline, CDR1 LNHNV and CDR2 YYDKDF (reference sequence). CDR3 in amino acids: CATSRGQGVYGYTF. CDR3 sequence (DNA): TGTGCCACCAGCAGAGGGCAGGGGGTCTATGGCTACACCTTC.

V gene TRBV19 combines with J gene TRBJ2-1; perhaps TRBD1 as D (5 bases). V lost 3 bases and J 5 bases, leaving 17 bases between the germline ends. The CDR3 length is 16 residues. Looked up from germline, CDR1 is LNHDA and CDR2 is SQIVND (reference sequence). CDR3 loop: CASSINRQRLDNEQFF. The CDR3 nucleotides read TGTGCCAGTAGTATTAACAGACAGCGTCTAGACAATGAGCAGTTCTTC.

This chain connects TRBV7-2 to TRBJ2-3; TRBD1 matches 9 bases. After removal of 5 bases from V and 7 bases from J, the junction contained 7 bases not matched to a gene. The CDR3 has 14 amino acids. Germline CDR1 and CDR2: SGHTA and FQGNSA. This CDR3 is CASSVDRGGNTQYF. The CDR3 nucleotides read TGTGCCAGCAGCGTGGACAGGGGTGGAAATACGCAGTATTTT.

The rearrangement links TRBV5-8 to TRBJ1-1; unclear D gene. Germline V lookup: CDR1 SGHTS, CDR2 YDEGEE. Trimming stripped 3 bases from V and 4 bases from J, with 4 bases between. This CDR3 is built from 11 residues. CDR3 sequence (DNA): TGTGCCAGCAGCTACGGCACTGAAGCTTTCTTT. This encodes CASSYGTEAFF.

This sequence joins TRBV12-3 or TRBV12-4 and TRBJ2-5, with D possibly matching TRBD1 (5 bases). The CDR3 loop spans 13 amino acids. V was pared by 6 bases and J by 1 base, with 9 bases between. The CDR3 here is CASRTEAQETQYF. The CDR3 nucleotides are TGTGCCAGCAGGACAGAGGCCCAAGAGACCCAGTACTTC.

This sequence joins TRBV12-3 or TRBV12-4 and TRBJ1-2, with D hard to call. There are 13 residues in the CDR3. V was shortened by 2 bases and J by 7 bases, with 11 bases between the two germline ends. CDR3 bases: TGTGCCAGCAGTTTACGGGTCTCCCTTGGCTACACCTTC. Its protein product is CASSLRVSLGYTF.

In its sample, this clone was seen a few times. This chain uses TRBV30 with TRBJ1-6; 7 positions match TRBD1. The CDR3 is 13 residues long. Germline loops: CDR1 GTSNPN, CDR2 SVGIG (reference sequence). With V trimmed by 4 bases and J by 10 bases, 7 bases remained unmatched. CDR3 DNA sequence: TGTGCCTGGACGAGAGGGGGCGCATCACCCCTCCACTTT. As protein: CAWTRGGASPLHF.

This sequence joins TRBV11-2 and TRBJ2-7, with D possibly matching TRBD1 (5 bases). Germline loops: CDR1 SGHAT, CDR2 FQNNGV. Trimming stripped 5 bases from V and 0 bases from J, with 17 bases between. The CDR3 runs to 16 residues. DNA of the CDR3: TGTGCCAGCAGCAGCCCCATGGGGCCTAGCTCCTACGAGCAGTACTTC. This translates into CASSSPMGPSSYEQYF.

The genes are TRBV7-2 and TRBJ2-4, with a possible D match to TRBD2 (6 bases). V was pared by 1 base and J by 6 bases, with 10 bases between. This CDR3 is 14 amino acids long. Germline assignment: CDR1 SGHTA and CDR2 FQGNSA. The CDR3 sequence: CASSLVRGGNIQYF. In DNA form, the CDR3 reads TGTGCCAGCAGCTTAGTAAGGGGAGGAAACATTCAGTACTTC.

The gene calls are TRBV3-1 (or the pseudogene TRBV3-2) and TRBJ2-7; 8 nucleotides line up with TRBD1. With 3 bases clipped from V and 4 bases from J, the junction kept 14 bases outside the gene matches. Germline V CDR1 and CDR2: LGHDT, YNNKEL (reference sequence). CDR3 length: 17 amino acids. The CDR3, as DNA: TGTGCCAGCAGCCAGATAACGGGACAGGCGCTGACTTACGAGCAGTACTTC. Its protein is CASSQITGQALTYEQYF.

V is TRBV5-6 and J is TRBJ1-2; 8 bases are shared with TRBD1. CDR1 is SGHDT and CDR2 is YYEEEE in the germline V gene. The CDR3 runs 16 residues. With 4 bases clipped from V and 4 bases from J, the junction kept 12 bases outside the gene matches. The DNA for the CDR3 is TGTGCCAGCAGCCTCGGGACAGGCGAAGTTTCCTATGGCTACACCTTC. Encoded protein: CASSLGTGEVSYGYTF.

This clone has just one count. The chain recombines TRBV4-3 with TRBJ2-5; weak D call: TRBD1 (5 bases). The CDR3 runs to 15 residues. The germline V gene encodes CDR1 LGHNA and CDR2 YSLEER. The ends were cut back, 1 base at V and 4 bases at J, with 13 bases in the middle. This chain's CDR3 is CASSQGMGPAETQYF. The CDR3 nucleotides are TGCGCCAGCAGCCAAGGAATGGGGCCCGCAGAGACCCAGTACTTC.

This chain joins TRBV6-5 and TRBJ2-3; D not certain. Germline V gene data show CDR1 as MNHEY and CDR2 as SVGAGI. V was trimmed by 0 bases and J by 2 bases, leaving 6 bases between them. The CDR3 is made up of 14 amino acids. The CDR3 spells CASSYSVDTDTQYF. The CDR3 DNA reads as TGTGCCAGCAGTTACTCGGTAGACACAGATACGCAGTATTTT.

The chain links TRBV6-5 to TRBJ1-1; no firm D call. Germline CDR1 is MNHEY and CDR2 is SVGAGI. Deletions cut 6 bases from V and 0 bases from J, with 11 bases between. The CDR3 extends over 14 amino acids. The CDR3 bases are TGTGCCAGCAGGTCTCTCTCTATGAACACTGAAGCTTTCTTT. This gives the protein CASRSLSMNTEAFF.